Below, 13 T cell receptor beta chains from the same sample are listed, as sequenced in a study of T-cell memory formation after mild COVID-19. TCRdb recomputed calls from the 5' RACE reads with MiXCR, one row per CDR3 protein. The table records approximately 240,000 distinct CDR3 sequences, less than 20% of them present only once. The sequencing input was PBMCs or a T cell subset sorted from them (not recorded which). The receptors here all came from a man aged 18 to 30 who had mild COVID-19 (a few samples of this study predate the infection). Cell type and time point are not known.

The rearrangement joins TRBV5-6 to TRBJ1-6; D unclear. Trimming removed 3 bases from V and 13 bases from J, with 14 bases in between. This CDR3 contains 13 residues. Germline lookup yields CDR1 SGHDT and CDR2 YYEEEE. The CDR3 loop is CASSSPIPSPLHF. CDR3 nucleotide sequence: TGTGCCAGCAGCTCACCGATCCCTTCGCCCCTCCACTTT.

The V and J genes are TRBV20-1 and TRBJ1-2, with D unresolved. There are 15 residues in the CDR3. V lost 3 bases to trimming and J lost 7 bases, with 21 bases between them. Germline V lookup: CDR1 DFQATT, CDR2 SNEGSKA (reference sequence). DNA for the CDR3: TGCAGTGCTAGCCCCCCGTTAGCCATTTTGGGTGGCTACACCTTC. Its protein is CSASPPLAILGGYTF.

This clonotype was seen only a few times. The V and J genes are TRBV7-3 and TRBJ2-1, with TRBD2 as a possible D gene (6 bases). Per germline, CDR1 SGHTA and CDR2 FQGTGA. Trimming cost V 2 bases and J 0 bases, with 20 bases left between them. The CDR3 covers 19 residues. The CDR3 nucleotides read TGTGCCAGCAGCTTATCTCCGGGGGTCCTGCAGAGCTCCTACAATGAGCAGTTCTTC. Its translation: CASSLSPGVLQSSYNEQFF.

This chain uses TRBV6-5 with TRBJ1-6; D ambiguous. There are 14 residues in the CDR3. Trimming took 0 bases from V and 6 from J, leaving 6 bases between them. Per germline, CDR1 MNHEY and CDR2 SVGAGI. For the CDR3, the DNA is TGTGCCAGCAGTTACTCTAGCCTTAATTCACCCCTCCACTTT. Translated, it gives CASSYSSLNSPLHF.

This clonotype occurred many times. This chain connects TRBV6-5 to TRBJ2-5, with D perhaps given as TRBD1 or TRBD2 (5 bases each). Germline CDR1 reads MNHEY; CDR2 reads SVGAGI. The length of the CDR3 is 14 residues. The V end lost 3 bases, the J end lost 4 bases, and 12 bases lay between the germline ends. The CDR3 bases are TGTGCCAGCAGTTATCCCGGGACCGGAGAGACCCAGTACTTC. Its translation: CASSYPGTGETQYF.

This clonotype was counted between two and nine times. The CDR3 is CASSLETGAHNEQFF. In DNA, the CDR3 is TGTGCCAGCTCTCTCGAGACAGGGGCTCACAATGAGCAGTTCTTC. The chain uses TRBV18 and TRBJ2-1, with 8 bases identical to TRBD1. The CDR3 runs 15 residues. Germline CDR1 reads KGHSH; CDR2 reads LQKENI. Trimming cost V 6 bases and J 5 bases; bases outside gene matches: 9.

There are a few counts of this clonotype. This sequence joins TRBV7-2 and TRBJ2-1; D is ambiguous. Trimming took off 2 bases at V and 5 bases at J, with 10 bases between the two ends. The CDR3 has 14 amino acids. The germline gives CDR1 SGHTA, CDR2 FQGNSA. The CDR3 loop is CASSLNGLDNEQFF. CDR3 nucleotide sequence: TGTGCCAGCAGCTTAAACGGGCTAGACAATGAGCAGTTCTTC.

This clonotype has just a few counts. The gene calls are TRBV18 and TRBJ2-7; the match to TRBD1 covers 9 bases. CDR1 is KGHSH, CDR2 LQKENI, per germline. The CDR3 runs 15 residues. With V trimmed by 6 bases and J by 1 base, 7 bases remained unmatched. CDR3 sequence: CASSPRTGVSYEQYV. The CDR3 DNA reads as TGTGCCAGCTCCCCTCGGACAGGGGTTTCCTACGAGCAGTACGTC.

This clonotype was recorded many times. The chain has TRBV6-5 and TRBJ2-3, with 9 bases identical to TRBD2. This CDR3 spans 19 amino acids. Germline V gene sequence: CDR1 MNHEY, CDR2 SVGAGI. The J segment lost 5 bases and the V segment lost 2 bases, leaving 17 bases of the junction unmatched. The CDR3 is CASSYVAGGRIKGRDTQYF. The DNA of the CDR3 is TGTGCCAGCAGTTACGTGGCGGGGGGGCGAATAAAGGGCCGAGATACGCAGTATTTT.

This clonotype was seen only a few times. The genes are TRBV4-2 and TRBJ1-5; 10 bases line up with TRBD1. This CDR3 has 16 residues. In germline, CDR1 is LGHNA, CDR2 YNFKEQ. V shed 2 bases and J 5 bases; nucleotides not matched to a gene: 6. CDR3 sequence: CASSQKGGQGYQPQHF. CDR3 coding DNA: TGTGCCAGCAGCCAAAAGGGGGGACAGGGGTATCAGCCCCAGCATTTT.

The chain has TRBV29-1 and TRBJ2-7, with unresolved D. V shed 4 bases and J shed 2 bases, with 9 bases lying between them. The CDR3 spans 12 residues. Germline V lookup: CDR1 SQVTM, CDR2 ANQGSEA. The chain's CDR3 is CSVAGTAYEQYF. CDR3 coding DNA: TGCAGCGTTGCTGGAACAGCCTACGAGCAGTACTTC.

The chain links TRBV5-4 to TRBJ2-7, with a weak D call TRBD1 (6 bases). In germline, CDR1 is SGHNT, CDR2 YYREEE (reference sequence). The CDR3 loop spans 14 amino acids. The V end lost 3 bases, the J end lost 2 bases, and 12 bases lay between the germline ends. CDR3 region: CASSSGQTAYEQYF. The CDR3 region has the DNA TGTGCCAGCAGCTCCGGACAGACGGCCTACGAGCAGTACTTC.

This clonotype was seen only a few times. This chain links TRBV4-1 with TRBJ2-1, with 7 bases lining up with TRBD1. CDR1 is MGHRA and CDR2 is YSYEKL in the germline V gene. With V trimmed by 1 base and J by 4 bases, 10 bases remained unmatched. This CDR3 is 17 amino acids long. The CDR3 nucleotides are TGCGCCAGCAGCCAAGTCACAGGGGCGAGCCAGTACAATGAGCAGTTCTTC. Translated, it gives CASSQVTGASQYNEQFF.